These 26 T cell receptor beta chains share one sample of origin, sequenced in a study of cytotoxic CD8 clonotypes in ibrutinib-treated CLL. The assay was immunoSEQ multiplex PCR, and TCRdb's table has in-frame clones only and misses some. The sample carries over 250,000 clones, approximately 79% recorded once. Source: PBMCs, taken at disease progression, from a patient treated with ibrutinib. All receptors come from a human donor with chronic lymphocytic leukemia.

The chain carries TRBV21-1 and TRBJ2-1; the D call in the table, TRBD2, was not verified against the DNA. TRBV21-1 is recorded as a pseudogene. The CDR3 is made up of 12 amino acids. The CDR3 region is CASSNPGCEQFF. The CDR3 DNA reads TGTGCCAGCAGCAATCCGGGGTGTGAGCAGTTCTTC.

This clone was observed a few times. The gene calls are TRBV4-3 and TRBJ1-2, with a tentative D call TRBD1 (6 bases). The length of the CDR3 is 16 residues. Germline V gives CDR1 LGHNA, CDR2 YSLEER. V lost 0 bases, J lost 3 bases, and 14 bases lay in between. CDR3: CASSQERHRAYYGYTF. CDR3 nucleotides: TGCGCCAGCAGCCAAGAACGTCACAGGGCTTACTATGGCTACACCTTC.

The chain is built from TRBV27 and TRBJ1-5; no clear D gene. Germline-derived CDR1 and CDR2 are MNHEY and SMNVEV (reference sequence). V lost 3 bases and J lost 7, with 10 bases in between. The CDR3 length is 13 residues. The CDR3 loop reads CASSFKAGQPQHF. CDR3 in DNA: TGTGCCAGCAGTTTTAAGGCCGGGCAGCCCCAGCATTTT.

This rearrangement joins TRBV11-2 to TRBJ1-2; 10 nucleotides agree with TRBD1. V was pared by 1 base and J by 9 bases, with 11 bases of the junction left unmatched. Germline V gives CDR1 SGHAT, CDR2 FQNNGV. This CDR3 has 16 amino acids. Here the CDR3 DNA reads TGTGCCAGCAGCTTAGGGCCATTTGACAGGGGGCGCAGCTACACCTTC. Protein sequence: CASSLGPFDRGRSYTF.

The chain employs TRBV6-5 and TRBJ2-3, with 9 bases fitting TRBD1. CDR3 length: 16 residues. The V and J ends lost 4 bases and 0 bases, in that order; junction bases with no gene match: 5. The germline CDR1 and CDR2 sequences are MNHEY and SVGAGI. This chain's CDR3 is CASSSRTGVSTDTQYF. CDR3 nucleotides: TGTGCCAGCAGTTCCCGGACAGGGGTTAGCACAGATACGCAGTATTTT.

The rearrangement uses TRBV29-1 and TRBJ2-1; the match to TRBD2 covers 9 bases. V lost 5 bases, J lost 6 bases, and 8 bases stayed unmatched. The CDR3 loop spans 14 amino acids. CDR1 is SQVTM, CDR2 ANQGSEA, per germline. CDR3 nucleotides: TGCAGCGTTCGGGCGGGGGGGCTTGGCAATGAGCAGTTCTTC. Its translation: CSVRAGGLGNEQFF.

This sequence joins TRBV7-2 and TRBJ2-3; D call uncertain. The CDR3 is 11 residues long. V was shortened by 5 bases and J by 6 bases, with 6 bases between the two germline ends. The V gene's germline CDR1 is SGHTA and CDR2 FQGNSA. CDR3: CASSQADTQYF. CDR3 nucleotide sequence: TGTGCCAGCAGCCAGGCTGATACGCAGTATTTT.

The CDR3 here is CASSETGGRHEQYF. The CDR3 DNA is TGTGCCAGCAGCGAAACCGGGGGTCGGCACGAGCAGTACTTC. The rearrangement uses TRBV13 and TRBJ2-7; D may be TRBD2 (6 bases). This CDR3 has 14 amino acids. Germline CDR1 is PRHDT and CDR2 is FYEKMQ (reference sequence). The V gene lost 5 bases and the J gene lost 5 bases, with 16 bases spanning the gap. The complete variable domain, with remaining parts taken from reference TRBV13 and TRBJ2-7, reads AAGVIQSPRHLIKEKRETATLKCYPIPRHDTVYWYQQGPGQDPQFLISFYEKMQSDKGSIPDRFSAQQFSDYHSELNMSSLELGDSALYFCASSETGGRHEQYFGPGTRLTVT.

The V and J genes are TRBV2 and TRBJ2-7; D perhaps matches TRBD1 (5 bases). The CDR3 contains 14 residues. V dropped 5 bases and J dropped 0 bases, with 11 bases sitting between them. Germline-derived CDR1 and CDR2 are SNHLY and FYNNEI. CDR3 nucleotides: TGTGCCAGCAGTAACGACAGAATCTCCTACGAGCAGTACTTC. This gives the protein CASSNDRISYEQYF.

J is TRBJ1-2 and V is TRBV2; unclear D gene. V was trimmed by 0 bases and J by 4 bases, leaving 9 bases between them. This CDR3 is 14 amino acids long. Germline V gene sequence: CDR1 SNHLY, CDR2 FYNNEI. The CDR3 region is CASSEAGGVYGYTF. In DNA form, the CDR3 reads TGTGCCAGCAGTGAAGCAGGCGGGGTCTATGGCTACACCTTC.

The chain is built from TRBV7-3 and TRBJ2-1, with 7 bases that match TRBD2. The CDR3 length is 13 residues. The germline V gene has CDR1 SGHTA and CDR2 FQGTGA. V gave up 5 bases and J gave up 9 bases; unmatched junction bases: 7. The CDR3 spells CASSTWTSGEQFF. CDR3 in DNA: TGTGCCAGCAGCACCTGGACTAGTGGTGAGCAGTTCTTC.

This clone was counted only a few times. The genes are TRBV6-6 and TRBJ1-5; no clear D. V was clipped by 8 bases and J by 0 bases, with 5 bases between them. The CDR3 spans 12 residues. The germline V gene encodes CDR1 MNHNY and CDR2 SVGAGI (reference sequence). As DNA, the CDR3 is TGTGCCAGCGGAAATAGCAATCAGCCCCAGCATTTT. This encodes CASGNSNQPQHF.

The chain has TRBV5-4 and TRBJ1-2, with D possibly being TRBD1 (6 bases). V lost 4 bases, J lost 4 bases, and 14 bases lay in between. This CDR3 is built from 14 residues. Germline CDR1 and CDR2: SGHNT and YYREEE (reference sequence). The CDR3 DNA follows: TGTGCCAGCAGCATGGGGACACTGGGCTATGGCTACACCTTC. Its protein product is CASSMGTLGYGYTF.

V and J are TRBV2 and TRBJ1-5; D ambiguous. This CDR3 spans 12 amino acids. Looked up from germline, CDR1 is SNHLY and CDR2 is FYNNEI. V was clipped by 11 bases and J by 3 bases, with 11 bases between them. This CDR3 is CARPGTNQPQHF. Here the CDR3 DNA reads TGTGCCCGCCCGGGCACCAATCAGCCCCAGCATTTT.

J is TRBJ1-2 and V is TRBV10-3; 10 bases align to TRBD1. Germline lookup yields CDR1 ENHRY and CDR2 SYGVKD. The CDR3 has 15 amino acids. The V gene end was trimmed by 3 bases and the J gene end by 7 bases; junction bases not matched to a gene: 8. The CDR3 coding sequence is TGTGCCATCAGTGAATGGAACCGGGACAGGGGTGGCTACACCTTC. Protein product: CAISEWNRDRGGYTF.

V is TRBV19 and J is TRBJ1-1, with D perhaps TRBD1 (5 bases). V was trimmed by 1 base and J by 11 bases, leaving 14 bases between them. Germline CDR1 is LNHDA and CDR2 is SQIVND (reference sequence). CDR3 length: 13 residues. The CDR3 region is CASSIVPGSAAFF. In nucleotides, the CDR3 is TGTGCCAGTAGTATAGTCCCAGGGTCTGCGGCTTTCTTT.

The rearrangement joins TRBV7-2 to TRBJ2-7, with D possibly being TRBD1 (6 bases). This CDR3 is 16 amino acids long. Trimming pared 3 bases from V and 3 bases from J, leaving 18 bases between. Germline assignment: CDR1 SGHTA and CDR2 FQGNSA. The CDR3 DNA sequence: TGTGCCAGCAGCTTCCCCCGGGACATATTTTTCTACGAGCAGTACTTC. Translation gives CASSFPRDIFFYEQYF.

V is TRBV25-1 and J is TRBJ1-5; D possibly corresponds to TRBD1 (5 bases). The CDR3 is 17 amino acids. Germline V gene data show CDR1 as MGHDK and CDR2 as SYGVNS. The germline V and J ends were trimmed by 1 base and 4 bases, with 17 bases remaining between them. The DNA for the CDR3 is TGTGCCAGCAGTGAATGGGGGGACGGAACCATTAATCAGCCCCAGCATTTT. This codes for CASSEWGDGTINQPQHF.

V is TRBV21-1 and J is TRBJ2-2; the D call TRBD1 from the table was never checked on the DNA. TRBV21-1 is shown as a pseudogene. This CDR3 is 17 amino acids long. The CDR3 sequence is CASSKAGDRGRTGELFF. CDR3 bases: TGTGCCAGCAGCAAAGCCGGGGACAGGGGAAGAACCGGGGAGCTGTTTTTT.

J is TRBJ1-5 and V is TRBV2, with D perhaps TRBD1 (6 bases). V was pared by 8 bases and J by 5 bases, with 13 bases between. This CDR3 region has 13 residues. Germline values: CDR1 SNHLY, CDR2 FYNNEI. The CDR3 region is CASGSRGYQPQHF. CDR3 bases: TGTGCCAGCGGCTCCAGGGGTTATCAGCCCCAGCATTTT.

The DNA of the CDR3 is TGTGCCAGCAGCTCGCGGACTAGCGGTACAGATACGCAGTATTTT. Translating it yields CASSSRTSGTDTQYF. V usage is TRBV7-6 and J usage is TRBJ2-3, with 10 bases identical to TRBD2. CDR3 length equals 15 residues. In germline, CDR1 is SGHVS, CDR2 FNYEAQ. Germline trimming cut 4 bases from V and 3 bases from J; bases unmatched to any gene: 4. The full variable domain, with the rest looked up from reference TRBV7-6 and TRBJ2-3, is GAGVSQSPRYKVTKRGQDVALRCDPISGHVSLYWYRQALGQGPEFLTYFNYEAQQDKSGLPNDRFSAERPEGSISTLTIQRTEQRDSAMYRCASSSRTSGTDTQYFGPGTRLTVL.

The rearrangement joins TRBV6-6 to TRBJ2-5; tentative D call: TRBD2 (6 bases). Trimming removed 6 bases at V and 5 bases at J, with 13 bases between. This CDR3 spans 13 amino acids. Germline assignment: CDR1 MNHNY and CDR2 SVGAGI (reference sequence). CDR3: CASSPNGGETQYF. DNA of the CDR3: TGTGCCAGCAGCCCGAACGGGGGTGAGACCCAGTACTTC.

This clone was counted between two and nine times. The CDR3 bases are TGTGCCAGCAGTGAAGCCAGCCTCGCGGGGACCCAGTACTTC. The encoded protein is CASSEASLAGTQYF. The gene calls are TRBV6-1 and TRBJ2-5, with D perhaps matching TRBD2 (5 bases). This CDR3 region has 14 residues. Germline V gives CDR1 MNHNS, CDR2 SASEGT. Trimming stripped 0 bases from V and 7 bases from J, with 12 bases between.

The gene calls are TRBV6-4 and TRBJ2-1; D call uncertain. The CDR3 runs to 13 residues. Germline lookup yields CDR1 MRHNA and CDR2 SNTAGT. V lost 4 bases to trimming and J lost 4 bases, with 8 bases between them. Here the CDR3 DNA reads TGTGCCAGCAGTGCGGGTATTTACAATGAGCAGTTCTTC. This translates into CASSAGIYNEQFF.

This clone was observed a single time. The chain is built from TRBV4-1 and TRBJ1-2, with 9 bases identical to TRBD1. CDR1 is MGHRA, CDR2 YSYEKL, per germline. The J segment lost 4 bases and the V segment lost 3 bases, leaving 6 bases of the junction unmatched. The CDR3 spans 15 residues. In DNA, the CDR3 is TGCGCCAGCAGCCAGACATCGACAGGGGGCTATGGCTACACCTTC. Translated: CASSQTSTGGYGYTF.

The CDR3 region has the DNA TGTGCCAGCAGCGCTCGACAGTTAGCTAACTATGGCTACACCTTC. It yields the protein CASSARQLANYGYTF. The chain is built from TRBV9 and TRBJ1-2; possible D gene TRBD1, 5 bases. The V gene's germline CDR1 is SGDLS and CDR2 YYNGEE. Trimming pared 3 bases from V and 0 bases from J, leaving 12 bases between. This CDR3 is 15 amino acids long.